The 3 T cell receptor beta chains given below trace back to one sample, sequenced in a study of CD8 T cells in Susac syndrome. With random hexamers, 0.5 to 1 ug RNA was reverse transcribed. TCRdb reprocessed the immunoSEQ multiplex PCR reads via MiXCR and lists one record per CDR3 protein. The sample lists 180,000 or so distinct CDR3 sequences, about 95% seen once, with 0.099% in the top ten. The sequenced material came from CD4+ T cells from PBMCs. These receptors all come from a human donor with Susac syndrome.

V and J are TRBV20-1 and TRBJ1-1; D not resolved. Germline V CDR1 and CDR2: DFQATT, SNEGSKA (reference sequence). The CDR3 consists of 14 residues. V shed 5 bases and J shed 0 bases, with 13 bases lying between them. CDR3 nucleotides: TGCAGTGCTCCCAAGGCCGGAGTGAACACTGAAGCTTTCTTT. Its protein product is CSAPKAGVNTEAFF.

J is TRBJ2-5 and V is TRBV5-6, with 10 bases that match TRBD2. Germline V lookup: CDR1 SGHDT, CDR2 YYEEEE. The CDR3 has 17 residues. With V trimmed by 0 bases and J by 5 bases, 10 bases remained unmatched. The CDR3 region is CASSLGSLAGVAETQYF. CDR3 nucleotide sequence: TGTGCCAGCAGCTTGGGTTCGCTAGCGGGAGTGGCGGAGACCCAGTACTTC.

The rearrangement joins TRBV4-1 to TRBJ2-1; no reliable D call. This CDR3 comprises 13 residues. Trimming left V 1 base short and J 8 bases short, with 9 bases between. Germline CDR1 reads MGHRA; CDR2 reads YSYEKL. CDR3 region: CASSQATRDEQFF. The CDR3, as DNA: TGCGCCAGCAGCCAAGCAACAAGGGATGAGCAGTTCTTC.